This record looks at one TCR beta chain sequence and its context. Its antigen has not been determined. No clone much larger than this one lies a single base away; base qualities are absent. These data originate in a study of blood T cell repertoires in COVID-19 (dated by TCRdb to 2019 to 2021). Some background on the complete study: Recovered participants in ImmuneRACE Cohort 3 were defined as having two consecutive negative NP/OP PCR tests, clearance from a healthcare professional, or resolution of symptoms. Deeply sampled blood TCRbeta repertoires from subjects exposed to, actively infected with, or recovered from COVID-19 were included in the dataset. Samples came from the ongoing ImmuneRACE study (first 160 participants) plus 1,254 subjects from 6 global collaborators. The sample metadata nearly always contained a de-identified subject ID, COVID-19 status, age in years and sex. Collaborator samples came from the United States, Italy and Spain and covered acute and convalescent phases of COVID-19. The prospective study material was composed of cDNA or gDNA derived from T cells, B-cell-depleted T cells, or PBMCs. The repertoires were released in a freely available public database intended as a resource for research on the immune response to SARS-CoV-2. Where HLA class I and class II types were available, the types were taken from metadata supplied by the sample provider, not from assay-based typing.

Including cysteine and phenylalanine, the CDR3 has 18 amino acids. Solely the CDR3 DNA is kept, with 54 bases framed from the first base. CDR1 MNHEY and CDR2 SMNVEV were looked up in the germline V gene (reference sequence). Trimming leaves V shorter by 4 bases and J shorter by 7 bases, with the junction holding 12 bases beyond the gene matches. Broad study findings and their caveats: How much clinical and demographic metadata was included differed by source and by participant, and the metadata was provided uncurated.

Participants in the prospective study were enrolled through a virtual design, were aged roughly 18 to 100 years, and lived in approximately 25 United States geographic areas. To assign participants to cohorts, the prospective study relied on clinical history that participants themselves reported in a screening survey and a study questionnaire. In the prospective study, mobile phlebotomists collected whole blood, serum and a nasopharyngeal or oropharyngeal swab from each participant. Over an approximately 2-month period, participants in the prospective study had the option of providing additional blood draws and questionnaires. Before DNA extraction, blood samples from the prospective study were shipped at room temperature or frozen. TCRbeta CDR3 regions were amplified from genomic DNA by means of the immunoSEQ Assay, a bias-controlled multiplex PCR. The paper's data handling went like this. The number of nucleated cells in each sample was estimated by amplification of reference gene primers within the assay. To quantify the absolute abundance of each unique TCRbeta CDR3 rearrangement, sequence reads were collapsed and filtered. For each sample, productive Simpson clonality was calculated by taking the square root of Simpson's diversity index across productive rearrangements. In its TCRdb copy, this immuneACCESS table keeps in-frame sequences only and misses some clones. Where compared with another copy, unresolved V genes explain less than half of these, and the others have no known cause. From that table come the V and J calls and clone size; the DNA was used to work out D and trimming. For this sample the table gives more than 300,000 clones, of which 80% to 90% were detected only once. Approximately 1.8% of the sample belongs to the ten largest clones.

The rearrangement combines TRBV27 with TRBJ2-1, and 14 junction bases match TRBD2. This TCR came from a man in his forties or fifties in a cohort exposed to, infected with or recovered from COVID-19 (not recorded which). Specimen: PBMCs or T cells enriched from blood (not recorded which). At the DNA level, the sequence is TGTGCCAGCAGTTCGGGACTAGCGGGAGTGAATATCAAGAATGAGCAGTTCTTC. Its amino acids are CASSSGLAGVNIKNEQFF.